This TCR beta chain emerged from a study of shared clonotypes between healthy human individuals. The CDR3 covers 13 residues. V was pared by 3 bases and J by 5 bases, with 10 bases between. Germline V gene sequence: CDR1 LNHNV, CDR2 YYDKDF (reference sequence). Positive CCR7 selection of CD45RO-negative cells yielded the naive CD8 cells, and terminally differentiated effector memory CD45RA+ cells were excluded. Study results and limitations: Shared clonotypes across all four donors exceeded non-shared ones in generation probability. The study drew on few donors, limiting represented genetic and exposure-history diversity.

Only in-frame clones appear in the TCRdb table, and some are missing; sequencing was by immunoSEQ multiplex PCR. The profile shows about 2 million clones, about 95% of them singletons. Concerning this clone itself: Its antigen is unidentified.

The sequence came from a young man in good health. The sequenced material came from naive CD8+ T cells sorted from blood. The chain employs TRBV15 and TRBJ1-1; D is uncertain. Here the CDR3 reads CATSRPPGTEAFF. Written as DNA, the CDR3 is TGTGCCACCAGCAGGCCCCCCGGGACTGAAGCTTTCTTT.